This passage covers 12 T cell receptor beta chains from one sample sequenced in a study of molecular identifiers for immune sequencing clone quantification. TCRdb itself ran the PCR reads through MiXCR, one entry per CDR3 protein. The sample has hundreds of thousands of distinct CDR3 sequences; just under 20% are singletons. Sequenced: naive CD8+ T cells from blood, with Jurkat cell RNA spiked in. Subset meaning: FACS-sorted CD8+CD4-CCR7+CD45RA+ naive T cells. The source of these receptors is a human donor in good health. Some libraries in this study had Jurkat cell RNA spiked in.

This clonotype was seen at least ten times. The V gene is TRBV3-1, the J gene TRBJ1-2; no clear D. The CDR3 runs to 15 residues. CDR1 and CDR2 from the germline V gene are LGHDT and YNNKEL (reference sequence). V dropped 0 bases and J dropped 2 bases, with 10 bases sitting between them. This chain's CDR3 is CASSQDSSTNYGYTF. The CDR3 DNA follows: TGTGCCAGCAGCCAAGATTCCAGTACCAACTATGGCTACACCTTC.

Details on this clonotype: Since the CDR3 does not end with the conserved phenylalanine or tryptophan, this likely comes from a read error. The chain uses TRBV6-2 or TRBV6-3 and TRBJ2-7; tentatively, D is TRBD1 (6 bases). The CDR3 has 13 amino acids. Germline V CDR1 and CDR2: MNHEY, SVGEGT. The chain's CDR3 is CVSSYQGPGEQYL. The CDR3 DNA follows: TGTGTCAGCAGTTATCAGGGGCCGGGGGAGCAGTACCTC.

This clonotype was recorded at least ten times. This chain joins TRBV6-1 and TRBJ2-3; 9 positions match TRBD1. The CDR3 covers 16 residues. CDR1 and CDR2 from the germline V gene are MNHNS and SASEGT. Trimming removed 4 bases from V and 2 bases from J; junction bases left unmatched: 7. CDR3 protein: CASSGRTGVVTDTQYF. CDR3 nucleotide sequence: TGTGCCAGCAGTGGGAGGACAGGGGTTGTCACAGATACGCAGTATTTT.

This clonotype was detected ten times or more. V gene TRBV7-9 combines with J gene TRBJ1-4; the match to TRBD1 covers 7 bases. The CDR3 has 16 residues. V lost 0 bases to trimming and J lost 8 bases; unmatched junction nucleotides: 9. CDR1 and CDR2 (germline): SEHNR, FQNEAQ (reference sequence). The chain's CDR3 is CASSLADRGGGEKLFF. In nucleotides, the CDR3 is TGTGCCAGCAGCTTAGCAGACAGAGGGGGCGGCGAAAAACTGTTTTTT.

This clonotype was seen more than once but under ten times. The chain has TRBV6-2 or TRBV6-3 and TRBJ2-1; TRBD2 aligns across 11 bases. J was trimmed by 3 bases and V by 8 bases; bases with no gene match: 6. Germline V gene sequence: CDR1 MNHEY, CDR2 SVGEGT. There are 15 residues in the CDR3. CDR3 in DNA: TGTGCCAGCTGGGAGGGGACTAGCGGCTACAATGAGCAGTTCTTC. Translation: CASWEGTSGYNEQFF.

This clonotype was observed a few times. The chain has TRBV11-2 and TRBJ2-7; TRBD2 matches at 11 bases. With V trimmed by 5 bases and J by 3 bases, 9 bases remained unmatched. Germline V gene lookup returns CDR1 SGHAT and CDR2 FQNNGV. CDR3 length: 16 residues. The CDR3 region is CASSRVGTSGFYEQYF. As DNA, the CDR3 is TGTGCCAGCAGCCGAGTAGGGACTAGCGGATTCTACGAGCAGTACTTC.

This clonotype was counted at least ten times. V usage is TRBV12-5 and J usage is TRBJ2-1; D unresolved. The CDR3 length is 11 residues. The germline V and J ends were trimmed by 1 base and 12 bases, with 7 bases remaining between them. Germline lookup yields CDR1 LGHNT and CDR2 FRNRAP. CDR3 region: CASGLGIGQFF. CDR3 in DNA: TGTGCTAGTGGTTTGGGCATAGGGCAGTTCTTC.

At least ten counts were recorded for this clonotype. The chain carries TRBV19 and TRBJ2-7, with 8 bases aligning to TRBD1. The CDR3 is 14 amino acids. Germline V lookup: CDR1 LNHDA, CDR2 SQIVND (reference sequence). V was clipped by 6 bases and J by 0 bases; unmatched bases: 4. The CDR3 DNA reads TGTGCCAGTAGGAGGACAGGGAACTCCTACGAGCAGTACTTC. It is translated as CASRRTGNSYEQYF.

As regards this clonotype: The CDR3 does not close with the conserved phenylalanine or tryptophan, likely indicating a read error. The J gene is TRBJ2-6, the V gene TRBV19; TRBD1 matches at 10 bases. Germline CDR1 is LNHDA and CDR2 is SQIVND (reference sequence). V trimming: 8 bases; J trimming: 10 bases; junction bases outside the gene matches: 5. The CDR3 loop spans 13 amino acids. CDR3 DNA sequence: TGTGCCAGTGGACAGGGGGGTATAAACGTCCTGACTTAC. Encoded protein: CASGQGGINVLTY.

This clonotype occurred many times. The chain recombines TRBV12-3 or TRBV12-4 with TRBJ2-4; no definite D call. The CDR3 loop spans 14 amino acids. The V end was cut by 5 bases, the J end by 0 bases, with 8 bases between. CDR3 protein: CASSRAIAKNIQYF. The CDR3 DNA is TGTGCCAGCAGTAGAGCAATAGCCAAAAACATTCAGTACTTC.

This clonotype was counted many times. The chain carries TRBV3-1 and TRBJ1-2; D perhaps matches TRBD1 (5 bases). CDR3 size: 15 residues. V gave up 0 bases and J gave up 8 bases, with 16 bases separating them. From germline, CDR1 is LGHDT and CDR2 YNNKEL (reference sequence). The CDR3 loop is CASSQEVEGRYGYTF. Written as DNA, the CDR3 is TGTGCCAGCAGCCAAGAGGTTGAGGGGCGCTACGGCTACACCTTC.

With respect to this clonotype: The CDR3 does not close with the conserved phenylalanine or tryptophan, likely indicating a read error. V and J are TRBV12-3 or TRBV12-4 and TRBJ2-7; D is undetermined. The CDR3 totals 15 residues. V dropped 4 bases and J dropped 0 bases, with 13 bases sitting between them. The CDR3 bases are TGTGCCAGCAGTTCCGGACCCGCATACTCCTACGAGCAGTACCTC. This sequence encodes CASSSGPAYSYEQYL.